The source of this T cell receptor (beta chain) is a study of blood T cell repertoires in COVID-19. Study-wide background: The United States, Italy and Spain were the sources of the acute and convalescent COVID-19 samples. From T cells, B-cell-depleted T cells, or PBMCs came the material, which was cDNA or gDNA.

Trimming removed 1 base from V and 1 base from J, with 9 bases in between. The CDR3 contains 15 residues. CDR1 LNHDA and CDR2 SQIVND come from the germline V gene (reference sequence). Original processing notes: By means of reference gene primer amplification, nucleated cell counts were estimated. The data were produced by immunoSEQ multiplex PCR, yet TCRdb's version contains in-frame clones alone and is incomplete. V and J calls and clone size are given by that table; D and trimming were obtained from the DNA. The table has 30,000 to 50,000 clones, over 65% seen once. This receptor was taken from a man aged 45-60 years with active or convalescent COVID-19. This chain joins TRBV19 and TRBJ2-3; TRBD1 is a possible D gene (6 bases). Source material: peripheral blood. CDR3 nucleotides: TGTGCCAGTAGTATAGGGGCAGGGGGCACAGATACGCAGTATTTT. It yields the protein CASSIGAGGTDTQYF.